This is a list of T cell receptor beta chains from one sample in a study of blood T cell repertoires in COVID-19. The assay was immunoSEQ multiplex PCR, and TCRdb's table has in-frame clones only and misses some. The data show a few hundred thousand clones, with around 85% seen just once and roughly 0.87% held by the top ten. The material sequenced was peripheral blood. The receptors derive from a human donor with COVID-19, enrolled during active disease. The donor label of this sample is uncertain. The CDR3 runs from the conserved cysteine through the conserved F or W. The order of the fields is J gene, CDR3 length, V gene, clone size, CDR3 protein. Expanded clones get a size class; other rows say once, few or many, or leave the size out.

J gene: TRBJ1-1
CDR3 length: 12
V gene: TRBV5-5
clone size: -
CDR3 protein: CASSLAGSEAFF

J gene: TRBJ2-7
CDR3 length: 13
V gene: TRBV2
clone size: -
CDR3 protein: CASSENRVNEQYF

J gene: TRBJ1-3
CDR3 length: 19
V gene: TRBV5-1
clone size: -
CDR3 protein: CASSLAGATGIFSGNTIYF

J gene: TRBJ2-2
CDR3 length: 17
V gene: TRBV5-1
clone size: -
CDR3 protein: CASSFRQGAANTGELFF

J gene: TRBJ1-4
CDR3 length: 15
V gene: TRBV5-1
clone size: -
CDR3 protein: CASSAHSATNEKLFF

J gene: TRBJ1-2
CDR3 length: 16
V gene: TRBV30
clone size: -
CDR3 protein: CAWSAPRTANTYGYTF

J gene: TRBJ2-3
CDR3 length: 16
V gene: TRBV5-4
clone size: -
CDR3 protein: CASSLATGAGTDTQYF

J gene: TRBJ2-7
CDR3 length: 11
V gene: TRBV7-9
clone size: -
CDR3 protein: CASSLYDEQYF

J gene: TRBJ2-3
CDR3 length: 19
V gene: TRBV28
clone size: -
CDR3 protein: CASSFTPADPSTYTDTQYF

J gene: TRBJ2-2
CDR3 length: 14
V gene: TRBV30
clone size: -
CDR3 protein: CAWSVLVNTGELFF

J gene: TRBJ2-7
CDR3 length: 15
V gene: TRBV30
clone size: -
CDR3 protein: CAWSGDFYVGHEQYF

J gene: TRBJ2-1
CDR3 length: 18
V gene: TRBV5-1
clone size: -
CDR3 protein: CASSLAPSGSQIKNEQFF

J gene: TRBJ1-3
CDR3 length: 18
V gene: TRBV14
clone size: -
CDR3 protein: CASSQEKPGPYSGNTIYF

J gene: TRBJ1-4
CDR3 length: 14
V gene: TRBV19
clone size: -
CDR3 protein: CAMKGGGSDEKLFF

J gene: TRBJ2-7
CDR3 length: 15
V gene: TRBV15
clone size: -
CDR3 protein: CATSRDAGLAYEQYF

J gene: TRBJ1-1
CDR3 length: 15
V gene: TRBV11-2
clone size: -
CDR3 protein: CASSRPGHLNTEAFF

J gene: TRBJ1-1
CDR3 length: 15
V gene: TRBV24-1
clone size: -
CDR3 protein: CATSERTGPRIPAFF

J gene: TRBJ2-3
CDR3 length: 16
V gene: TRBV11-3
clone size: -
CDR3 protein: CASSIRTGGESDTQYF

J gene: TRBJ2-7
CDR3 length: 13
V gene: TRBV28
clone size: -
CDR3 protein: CASSLTGPYEQYF

J gene: TRBJ2-1
CDR3 length: 17
V gene: TRBV7-3
clone size: -
CDR3 protein: CASSLTGGRPKNNEQFF

J gene: TRBJ2-7
CDR3 length: 14
V gene: TRBV2
clone size: -
CDR3 protein: CATKDRGPGYEQYF

J gene: TRBJ1-2
CDR3 length: 19
V gene: TRBV28
clone size: -
CDR3 protein: CASSLWDITQGEFGYGYTF

J gene: TRBJ2-7
CDR3 length: 13
V gene: TRBV28
clone size: once
CDR3 protein: CASSSPLPYEQYF

J gene: TRBJ1-5
CDR3 length: 15
V gene: TRBV30
clone size: -
CDR3 protein: CAWSVLGSHNQPQHF

J gene: TRBJ1-1
CDR3 length: 14
V gene: TRBV3-1/TRBV3-2
clone size: -
CDR3 protein: CASSQAGRAAEAFF

J gene: TRBJ2-1
CDR3 length: 16
V gene: TRBV27
clone size: -
CDR3 protein: CASSTPTGAGGYEQFF

J gene: TRBJ1-4
CDR3 length: 15
V gene: TRBV28
clone size: -
CDR3 protein: CASTLDDATNEKLFF

J gene: TRBJ1-5
CDR3 length: 13
V gene: TRBV5-8
clone size: many
CDR3 protein: CATSTQSNQPQHF

J gene: TRBJ1-5
CDR3 length: 14
V gene: TRBV5-8
clone size: -
CDR3 protein: CASSPTGSNQPQHF

J gene: TRBJ1-2
CDR3 length: 14
V gene: TRBV6-1
clone size: -
CDR3 protein: CASSEARRRYGYTF

J gene: TRBJ1-1
CDR3 length: 13
V gene: TRBV2
clone size: -
CDR3 protein: CASTLTLNTEAFF

J gene: TRBJ2-6
CDR3 length: 18
V gene: TRBV27
clone size: -
CDR3 protein: CASSDRRDFLSGANVLTF

J gene: TRBJ1-1
CDR3 length: 13
V gene: TRBV7-2
clone size: -
CDR3 protein: CASSVTENTEAFF

J gene: TRBJ1-2
CDR3 length: 12
V gene: TRBV29-1
clone size: -
CDR3 protein: CSVEDRVIGYTF

J gene: TRBJ2-3
CDR3 length: 16
V gene: TRBV5-1
clone size: -
CDR3 protein: CASSLGTDTRTDTQYF

J gene: TRBJ2-1
CDR3 length: 16
V gene: TRBV5-4
clone size: -
CDR3 protein: CASSPPFLAGANEQFF

J gene: TRBJ1-6
CDR3 length: 13
V gene: TRBV6-5
clone size: -
CDR3 protein: CASSYSEGSPLHF

J gene: TRBJ1-2
CDR3 length: 14
V gene: TRBV30
clone size: -
CDR3 protein: CAWSLSSSGGGYTF

J gene: TRBJ2-7
CDR3 length: 14
V gene: TRBV5-4
clone size: -
CDR3 protein: CASSLLGYSGEQYF

J gene: TRBJ1-5
CDR3 length: 13
V gene: TRBV6-5
clone size: -
CDR3 protein: CASSRQPNQPQHF

J gene: TRBJ1-4
CDR3 length: 14
V gene: TRBV29-1
clone size: -
CDR3 protein: CSVEWDSSNEKLFF

J gene: TRBJ2-1
CDR3 length: 16
V gene: TRBV7-6
clone size: -
CDR3 protein: CASSPSGQVPYNEQFF

J gene: TRBJ2-7
CDR3 length: 13
V gene: TRBV10-1
clone size: -
CDR3 protein: CASNSGQTYEQYF

J gene: TRBJ2-7
CDR3 length: 15
V gene: TRBV18
clone size: -
CDR3 protein: CASSPGQLSSYEQYF

J gene: TRBJ2-3
CDR3 length: 20
V gene: TRBV5-1
clone size: few
CDR3 protein: CASSSPTTGQGSSGTDTQYF

J gene: TRBJ1-4
CDR3 length: 13
V gene: TRBV28
clone size: -
CDR3 protein: CASSLGQSEKLFF

J gene: TRBJ1-6
CDR3 length: 16
V gene: TRBV19
clone size: -
CDR3 protein: CASSSGFGAYNSPLHF

J gene: TRBJ1-3
CDR3 length: 22
V gene: TRBV4-1
clone size: -
CDR3 protein: CASSQDLYWDRGFGSSGNTIYF

J gene: TRBJ1-5
CDR3 length: 14
V gene: TRBV10-1
clone size: -
CDR3 protein: CASIPDRNNQPQHF

J gene: TRBJ2-2
CDR3 length: 15
V gene: TRBV19
clone size: -
CDR3 protein: CASSIGRGLSGELFF

J gene: TRBJ1-5
CDR3 length: 16
V gene: TRBV5-8
clone size: once
CDR3 protein: CASSLVSLRGLQPQHF

J gene: TRBJ1-5
CDR3 length: 14
V gene: TRBV5-8
clone size: -
CDR3 protein: CASSLRQPYQPQHF

J gene: TRBJ2-1
CDR3 length: 18
V gene: TRBV14
clone size: -
CDR3 protein: CASSQSWTSGMLYNEQFF

J gene: TRBJ1-2
CDR3 length: 14
V gene: TRBV5-1
clone size: -
CDR3 protein: CASGPGTAQGGYTF

J gene: TRBJ2-3
CDR3 length: 14
V gene: TRBV7-3
clone size: -
CDR3 protein: CASSQLGPTDTQYF

J gene: TRBJ1-1
CDR3 length: 14
V gene: TRBV10-3
clone size: -
CDR3 protein: CASTAPGGHTEAFF

J gene: TRBJ2-2
CDR3 length: 15
V gene: TRBV6-6
clone size: -
CDR3 protein: CASKALAEGIGELFF

J gene: TRBJ2-1
CDR3 length: 16
V gene: TRBV23-1
clone size: -
CDR3 protein: CASRYIAGGYRNEQFF

J gene: TRBJ2-5
CDR3 length: 16
V gene: TRBV9
clone size: -
CDR3 protein: CASSFGTGGHQETQYF

J gene: TRBJ1-5
CDR3 length: 16
V gene: TRBV6-6
clone size: few
CDR3 protein: CASSGPGHISNQPQHF